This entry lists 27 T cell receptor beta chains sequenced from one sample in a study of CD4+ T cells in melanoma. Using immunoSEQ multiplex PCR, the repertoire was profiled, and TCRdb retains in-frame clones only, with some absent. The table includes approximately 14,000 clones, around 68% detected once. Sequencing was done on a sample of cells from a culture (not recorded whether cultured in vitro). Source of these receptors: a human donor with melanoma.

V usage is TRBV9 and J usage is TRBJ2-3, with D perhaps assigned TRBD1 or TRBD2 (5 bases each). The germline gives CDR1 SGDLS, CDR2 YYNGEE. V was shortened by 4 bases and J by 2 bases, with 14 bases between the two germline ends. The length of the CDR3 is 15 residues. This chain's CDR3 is CASSPRGDVTDTQYF. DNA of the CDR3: TGTGCCAGCAGCCCTCGAGGGGATGTCACAGATACGCAGTATTTT.

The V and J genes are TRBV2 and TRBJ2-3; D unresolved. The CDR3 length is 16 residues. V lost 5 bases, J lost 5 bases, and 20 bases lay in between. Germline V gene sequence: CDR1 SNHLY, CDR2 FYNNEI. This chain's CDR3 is CASSHPRLYAVDTQYF. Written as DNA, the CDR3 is TGTGCCAGCAGTCATCCTCGACTCTACGCCGTAGATACGCAGTATTTT. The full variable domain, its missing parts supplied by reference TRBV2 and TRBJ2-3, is EPEVTQTPSHQVTQMGQEVILRCVPISNHLYFYWYRQILGQKVEFLVSFYNNEISEKSEIFDDQFSVERPDGSNFTLKIRSTKLEDSAMYFCASSHPRLYAVDTQYFGPGTRLTVL.

CDR3 amino acids: CASSLGRGVTSGTDTQYF. The CDR3 nucleotides read TGTGCCAGCAGCTTGGGTCGGGGGGTAACGTCTGGCACAGATACGCAGTATTTT. The chain combines TRBV5-8 with TRBJ2-3; TRBD2 matches at 7 bases. Per germline, CDR1 SGHTS and CDR2 YDEGEE. V was clipped by 0 bases and J by 1 base; unmatched bases: 11. This CDR3 has 18 residues.

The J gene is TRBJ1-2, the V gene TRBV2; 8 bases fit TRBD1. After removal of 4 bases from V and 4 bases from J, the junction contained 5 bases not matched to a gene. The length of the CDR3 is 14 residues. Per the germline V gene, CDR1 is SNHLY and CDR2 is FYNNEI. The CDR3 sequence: CASSGQGSSYGYTF. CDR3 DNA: TGTGCCAGCAGTGGACAGGGGAGTAGCTATGGCTACACCTTC.

CDR3 DNA: TGTGCCAGCAGCAATACCGACAGGGTAGGGTTC. Translated, it gives CASSNTDRVGF. The V call is TRBV21-1, the J call TRBJ2-7; the table's D call of TRBD1 was not tested on the DNA. TRBV21-1 is labeled a pseudogene. There are 11 residues in the CDR3.

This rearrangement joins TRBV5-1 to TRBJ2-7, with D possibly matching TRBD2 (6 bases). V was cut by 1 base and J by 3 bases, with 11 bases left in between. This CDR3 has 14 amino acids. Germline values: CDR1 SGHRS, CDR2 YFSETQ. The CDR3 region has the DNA TGCGCCAGCAGCTTGCTCGGGAGATACTACGAGCAGTACTTC. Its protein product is CASSLLGRYYEQYF.

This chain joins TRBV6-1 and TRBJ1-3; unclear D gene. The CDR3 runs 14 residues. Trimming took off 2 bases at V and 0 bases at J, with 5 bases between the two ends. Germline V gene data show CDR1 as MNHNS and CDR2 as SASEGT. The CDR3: CASSERSSGNTIYF. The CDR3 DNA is TGTGCCAGCAGTGAAAGGAGCTCTGGAAACACCATATATTTT.

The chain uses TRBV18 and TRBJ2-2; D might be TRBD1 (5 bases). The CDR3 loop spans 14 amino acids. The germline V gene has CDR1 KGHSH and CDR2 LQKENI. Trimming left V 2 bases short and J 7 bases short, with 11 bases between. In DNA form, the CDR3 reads TGTGCCAGCTCACCAGCCAGGGCCGTCGGGGAGCTGTTTTTT. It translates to CASSPARAVGELFF.

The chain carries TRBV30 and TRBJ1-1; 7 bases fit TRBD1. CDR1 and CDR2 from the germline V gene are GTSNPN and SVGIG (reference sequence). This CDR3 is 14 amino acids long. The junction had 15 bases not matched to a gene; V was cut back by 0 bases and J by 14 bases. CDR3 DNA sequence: TGTGCCTGGAGTGTATGGCCGGAGAGGGCAGGGGGGTTCTTT. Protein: CAWSVWPERAGGFF. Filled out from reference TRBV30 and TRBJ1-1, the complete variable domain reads SQTIHQWPATLVQPVGSPLSLECTVEGTSNPNLYWYRQAAGRGLQLLFYSVGIGQISSEVPQNLSASRPQDRQFILSSKKLLLSDSGFYLCAWSVWPERAGGFFGQGTRLTVV.

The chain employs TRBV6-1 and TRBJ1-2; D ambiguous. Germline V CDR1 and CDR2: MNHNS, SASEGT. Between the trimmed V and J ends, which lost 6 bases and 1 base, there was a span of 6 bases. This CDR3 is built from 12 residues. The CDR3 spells CASSPSNYGYTF. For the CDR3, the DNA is TGTGCCAGCAGCCCTAGTAACTATGGCTACACCTTC.

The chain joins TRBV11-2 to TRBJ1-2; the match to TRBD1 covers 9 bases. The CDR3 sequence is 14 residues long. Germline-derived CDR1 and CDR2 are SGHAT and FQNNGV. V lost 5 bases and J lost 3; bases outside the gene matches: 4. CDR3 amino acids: CASSATGGHYGYTF. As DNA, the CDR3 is TGTGCCAGCAGCGCGACAGGGGGGCACTATGGCTACACCTTC.

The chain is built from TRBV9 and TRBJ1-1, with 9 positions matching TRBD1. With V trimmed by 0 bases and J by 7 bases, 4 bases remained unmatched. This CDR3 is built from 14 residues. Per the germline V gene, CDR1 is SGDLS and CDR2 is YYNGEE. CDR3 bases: TGTGCCAGCAGCGTAGGGGGACAGGGCTTTGAAGCTTTCTTT. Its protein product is CASSVGGQGFEAFF.

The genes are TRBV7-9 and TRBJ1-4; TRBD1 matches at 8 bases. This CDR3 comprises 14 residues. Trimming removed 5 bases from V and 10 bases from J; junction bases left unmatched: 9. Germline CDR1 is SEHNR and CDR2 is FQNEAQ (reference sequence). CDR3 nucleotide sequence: TGTGCCAGCAGCGAGACAGGGGCGGTGGGAAAACTGTTTTTT. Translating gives CASSETGAVGKLFF.

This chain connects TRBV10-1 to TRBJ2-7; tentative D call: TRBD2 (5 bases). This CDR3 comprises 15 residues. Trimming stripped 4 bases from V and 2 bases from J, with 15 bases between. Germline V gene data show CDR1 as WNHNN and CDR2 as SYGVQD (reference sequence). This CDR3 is CASSGLARVTYEQYF. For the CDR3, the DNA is TGCGCCAGCAGTGGGTTGGCGAGGGTAACCTACGAGCAGTACTTC.

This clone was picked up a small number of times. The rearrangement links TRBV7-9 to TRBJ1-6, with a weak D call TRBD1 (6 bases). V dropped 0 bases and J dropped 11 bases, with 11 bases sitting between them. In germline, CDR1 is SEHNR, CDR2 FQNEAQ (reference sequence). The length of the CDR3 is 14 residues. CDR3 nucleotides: TGTGCCAGCAGCTTAGCCGCACAGGGCACACCCCTCCACTTT. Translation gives CASSLAAQGTPLHF.

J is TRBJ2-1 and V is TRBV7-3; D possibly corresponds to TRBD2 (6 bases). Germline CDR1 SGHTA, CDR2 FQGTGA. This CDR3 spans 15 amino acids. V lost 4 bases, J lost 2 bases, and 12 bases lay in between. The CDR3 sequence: CASSYRDSPYNEQFF. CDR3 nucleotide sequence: TGTGCCAGCAGCTACCGGGACTCCCCCTACAATGAGCAGTTCTTC.

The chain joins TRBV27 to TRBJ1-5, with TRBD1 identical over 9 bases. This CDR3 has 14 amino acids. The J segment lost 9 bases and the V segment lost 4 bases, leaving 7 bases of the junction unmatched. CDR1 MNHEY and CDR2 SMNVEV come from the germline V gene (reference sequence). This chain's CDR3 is CASSSRTGVSPQHF. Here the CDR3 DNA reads TGTGCCAGCAGTTCTCGGACAGGGGTATCGCCCCAGCATTTT.

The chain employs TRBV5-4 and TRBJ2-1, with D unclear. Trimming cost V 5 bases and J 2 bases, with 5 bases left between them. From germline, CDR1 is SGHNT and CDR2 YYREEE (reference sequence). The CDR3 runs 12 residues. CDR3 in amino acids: CASSSTYNEQFF. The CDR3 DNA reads TGTGCCAGCAGTTCCACCTACAATGAGCAGTTCTTC.

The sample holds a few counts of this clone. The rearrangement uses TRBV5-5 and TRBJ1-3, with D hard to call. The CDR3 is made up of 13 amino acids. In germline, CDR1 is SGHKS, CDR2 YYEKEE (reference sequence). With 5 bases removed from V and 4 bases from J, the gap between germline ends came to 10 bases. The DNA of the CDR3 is TGTGCCAGCAGGCGCGTCGCCGGAAACACCATATATTTT. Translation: CASRRVAGNTIYF.

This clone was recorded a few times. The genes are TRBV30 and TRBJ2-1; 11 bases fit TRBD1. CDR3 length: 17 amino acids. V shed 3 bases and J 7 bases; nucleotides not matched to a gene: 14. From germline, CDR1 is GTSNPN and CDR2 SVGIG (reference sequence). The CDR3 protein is CAWSGARMGQGGNEQFF. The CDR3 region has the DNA TGTGCCTGGAGCGGCGCGCGAATGGGACAGGGGGGAAATGAGCAGTTCTTC. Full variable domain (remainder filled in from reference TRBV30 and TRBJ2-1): SQTIHQWPATLVQPVGSPLSLECTVEGTSNPNLYWYRQAAGRGLQLLFYSVGIGQISSEVPQNLSASRPQDRQFILSSKKLLLSDSGFYLCAWSGARMGQGGNEQFFGPGTRLTVL.

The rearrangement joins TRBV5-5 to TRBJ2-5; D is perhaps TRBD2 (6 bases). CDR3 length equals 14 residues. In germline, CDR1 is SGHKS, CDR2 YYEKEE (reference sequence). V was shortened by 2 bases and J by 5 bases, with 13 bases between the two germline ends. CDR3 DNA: TGTGCCAGCAGCTTCCCTCGGGGGATGGAGACCCAGTACTTC. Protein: CASSFPRGMETQYF.

CDR3 coding DNA: TGTGCCAGCAGCTTAGAAGGGGGGTCAGATACGCAGTATTTT. Its protein product is CASSLEGGSDTQYF. This chain links TRBV7-8 with TRBJ2-3; D is tentatively TRBD1 or TRBD2 (6 bases each). Germline V CDR1 and CDR2: SGHVS, FQNEAQ. Deletions cut 1 base from V and 4 bases from J, with 9 bases between. The CDR3 is 14 residues long. The full variable domain, with the rest looked up from reference TRBV7-8 and TRBJ2-3, is GAGVSQSPRYKVAKRGQDVALRCDPISGHVSLFWYQQALGQGPEFLTYFQNEAQLDKSGLPSDRFFAERPEGSVSTLKIQRTQQEDSAVYLCASSLEGGSDTQYFGPGTRLTVL.

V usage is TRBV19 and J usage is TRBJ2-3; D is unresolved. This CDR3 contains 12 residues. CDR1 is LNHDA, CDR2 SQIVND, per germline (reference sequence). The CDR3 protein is CSTRGPGDTQYF. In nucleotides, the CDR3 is TGTTCAACCAGAGGCCCCGGAGATACGCAGTATTTT.

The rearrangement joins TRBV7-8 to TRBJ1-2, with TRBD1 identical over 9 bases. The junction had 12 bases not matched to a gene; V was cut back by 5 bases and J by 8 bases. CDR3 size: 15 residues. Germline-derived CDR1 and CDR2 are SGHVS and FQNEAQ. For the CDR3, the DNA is TGTGCCAGCAGCCGCGGGACAGGGCAAGGGCGCGGCTACACCTTC. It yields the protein CASSRGTGQGRGYTF.

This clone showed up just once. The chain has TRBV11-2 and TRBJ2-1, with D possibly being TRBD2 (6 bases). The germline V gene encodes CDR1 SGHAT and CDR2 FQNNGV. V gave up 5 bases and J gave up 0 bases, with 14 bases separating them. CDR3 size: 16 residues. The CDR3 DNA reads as TGTGCCAGCAGCCCCAGGGACTCGAGCTCCTACAATGAGCAGTTCTTC. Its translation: CASSPRDSSSYNEQFF.

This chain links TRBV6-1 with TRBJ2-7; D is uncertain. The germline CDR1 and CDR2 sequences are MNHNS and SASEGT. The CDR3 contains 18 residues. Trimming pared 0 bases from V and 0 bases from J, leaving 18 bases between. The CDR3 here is CASSEAPRLFRGSYEQYF. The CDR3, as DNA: TGTGCCAGCAGTGAAGCTCCCCGGCTCTTCCGTGGCTCCTACGAGCAGTACTTC.

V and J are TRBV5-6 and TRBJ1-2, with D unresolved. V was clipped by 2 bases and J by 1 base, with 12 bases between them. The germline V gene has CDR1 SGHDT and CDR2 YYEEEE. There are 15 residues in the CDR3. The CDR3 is CASSFSGLFNYGYTF. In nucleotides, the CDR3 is TGTGCCAGCAGCTTTTCGGGATTGTTTAACTATGGCTACACCTTC.